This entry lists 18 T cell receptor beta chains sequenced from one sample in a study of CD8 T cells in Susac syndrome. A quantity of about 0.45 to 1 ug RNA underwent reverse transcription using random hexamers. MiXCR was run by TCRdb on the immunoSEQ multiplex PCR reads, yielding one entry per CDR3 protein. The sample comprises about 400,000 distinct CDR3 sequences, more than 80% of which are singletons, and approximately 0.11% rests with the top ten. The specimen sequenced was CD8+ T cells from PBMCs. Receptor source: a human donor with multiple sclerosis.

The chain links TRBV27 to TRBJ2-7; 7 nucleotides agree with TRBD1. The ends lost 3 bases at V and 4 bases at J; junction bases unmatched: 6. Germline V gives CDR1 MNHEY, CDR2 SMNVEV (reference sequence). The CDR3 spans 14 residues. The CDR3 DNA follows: TGTGCCAGCAGTTTCGGACAGGCACTTTACGAGCAGTACTTC. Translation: CASSFGQALYEQYF.

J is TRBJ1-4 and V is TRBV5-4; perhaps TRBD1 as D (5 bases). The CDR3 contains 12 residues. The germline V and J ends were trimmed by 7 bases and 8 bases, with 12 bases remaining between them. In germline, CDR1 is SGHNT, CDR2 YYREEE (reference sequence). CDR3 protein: CASPRGGEKLFF. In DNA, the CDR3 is TGTGCCAGCCCCCGGGGCGGGGAAAAACTGTTTTTT. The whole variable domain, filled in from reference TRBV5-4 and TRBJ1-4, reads ETGVTQSPTHLIKTRGQQVTLRCSSQSGHNTVSWYQQALGQGPQFIFQYYREEENGRGNFPPRFSGLQFPNYSSELNVNALELDDSALYLCASPRGGEKLFFGSGTQLSVL.

The CDR3: CASSPRGLATQYF. The CDR3 DNA reads TGTGCCAGCAGCCCCCGCGGGCTCGCCACCCAGTACTTC. The rearrangement uses TRBV7-3 and TRBJ2-5; D perhaps matches TRBD2 (5 bases). Germline-derived CDR1 and CDR2 are SGHTA and FQGTGA. V was trimmed by 5 bases and J by 8 bases, leaving 15 bases between them. This CDR3 spans 13 amino acids.

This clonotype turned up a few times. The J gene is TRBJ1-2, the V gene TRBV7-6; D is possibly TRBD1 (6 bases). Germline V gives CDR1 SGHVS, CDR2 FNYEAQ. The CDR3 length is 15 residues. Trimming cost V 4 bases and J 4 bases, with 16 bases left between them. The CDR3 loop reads CASSSEGGAVYGYTF. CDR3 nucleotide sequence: TGTGCCAGCAGCTCTGAGGGGGGGGCAGTCTATGGCTACACCTTC. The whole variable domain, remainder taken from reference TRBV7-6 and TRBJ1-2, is GAGVSQSPRYKVTKRGQDVALRCDPISGHVSLYWYRQALGQGPEFLTYFNYEAQQDKSGLPNDRFSAERPEGSISTLTIQRTEQRDSAMYRCASSSEGGAVYGYTFGSGTRLTVV.

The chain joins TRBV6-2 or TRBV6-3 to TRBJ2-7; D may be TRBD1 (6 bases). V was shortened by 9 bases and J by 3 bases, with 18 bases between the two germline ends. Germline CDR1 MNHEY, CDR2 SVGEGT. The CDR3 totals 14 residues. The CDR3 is CASTQGHNFYEQYF. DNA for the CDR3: TGTGCCAGTACACAGGGACACAACTTCTACGAGCAGTACTTC.

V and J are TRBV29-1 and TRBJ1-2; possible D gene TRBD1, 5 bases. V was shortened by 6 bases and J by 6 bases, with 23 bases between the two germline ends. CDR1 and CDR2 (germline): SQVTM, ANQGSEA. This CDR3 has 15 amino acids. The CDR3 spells CSVAPDWGDEDGYTF. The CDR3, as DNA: TGCAGCGTCGCCCCAGATTGGGGGGATGAGGATGGCTACACCTTC. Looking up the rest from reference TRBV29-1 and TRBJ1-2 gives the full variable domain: SAVISQKPSRDICQRGTSLTIQCQVDSQVTMMFWYRQQPGQSLTLIATANQGSEATYESGFVIDKFPISRPNLTFSTLTVSNMSPEDSSIYLCSVAPDWGDEDGYTFGSGTRLTVV.

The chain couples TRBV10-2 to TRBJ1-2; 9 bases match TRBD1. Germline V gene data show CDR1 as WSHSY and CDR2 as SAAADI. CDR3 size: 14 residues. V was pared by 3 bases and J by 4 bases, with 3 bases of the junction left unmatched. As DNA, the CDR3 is TGCGCCAGCAGTGACCACAGGGGGCTCTATGGCTACACCTTC. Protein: CASSDHRGLYGYTF.

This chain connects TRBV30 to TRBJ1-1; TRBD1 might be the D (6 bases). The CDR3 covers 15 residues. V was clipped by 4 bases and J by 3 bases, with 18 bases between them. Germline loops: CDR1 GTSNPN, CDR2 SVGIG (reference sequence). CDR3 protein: CAWTGAREEDTEAFF. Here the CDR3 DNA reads TGTGCCTGGACGGGGGCTCGGGAGGAGGACACTGAAGCTTTCTTT.

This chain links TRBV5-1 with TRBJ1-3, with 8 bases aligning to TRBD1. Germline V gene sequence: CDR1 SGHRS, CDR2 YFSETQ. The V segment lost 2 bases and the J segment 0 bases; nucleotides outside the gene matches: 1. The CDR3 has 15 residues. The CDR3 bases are TGCGCCAGCAGCTTAGGGACAGGCTCTGGAAACACCATATATTTT. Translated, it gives CASSLGTGSGNTIYF.

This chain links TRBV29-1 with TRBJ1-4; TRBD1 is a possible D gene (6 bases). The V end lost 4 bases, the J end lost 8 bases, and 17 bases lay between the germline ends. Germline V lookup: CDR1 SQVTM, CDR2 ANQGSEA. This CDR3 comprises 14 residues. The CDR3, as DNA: TGCAGCGTTGCTTGGGTGAACAGGGCCGAAAAACTGTTTTTT. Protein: CSVAWVNRAEKLFF.

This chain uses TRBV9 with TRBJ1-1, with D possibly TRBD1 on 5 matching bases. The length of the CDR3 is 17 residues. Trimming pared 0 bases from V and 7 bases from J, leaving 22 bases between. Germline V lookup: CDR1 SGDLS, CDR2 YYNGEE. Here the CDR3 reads CASSVEGSLSTAFEAFF. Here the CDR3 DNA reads TGTGCCAGCAGCGTAGAGGGTAGTCTTTCGACAGCCTTTGAAGCTTTCTTT.

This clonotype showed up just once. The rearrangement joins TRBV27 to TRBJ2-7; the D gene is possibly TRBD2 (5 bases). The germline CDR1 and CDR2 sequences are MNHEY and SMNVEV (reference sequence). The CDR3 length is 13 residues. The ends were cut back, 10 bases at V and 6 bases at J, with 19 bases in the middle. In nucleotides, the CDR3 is TGTGCCACCTGCTCTGAGGGTTCTAGCGAGCAGTACTTC. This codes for CATCSEGSSEQYF.

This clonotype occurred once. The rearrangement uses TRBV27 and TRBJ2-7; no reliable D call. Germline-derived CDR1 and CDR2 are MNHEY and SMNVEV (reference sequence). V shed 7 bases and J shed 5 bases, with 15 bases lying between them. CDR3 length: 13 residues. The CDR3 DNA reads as TGTGCCAGCAAGGCAGGCCCGCCCCACGAGCAGTACTTC. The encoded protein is CASKAGPPHEQYF.

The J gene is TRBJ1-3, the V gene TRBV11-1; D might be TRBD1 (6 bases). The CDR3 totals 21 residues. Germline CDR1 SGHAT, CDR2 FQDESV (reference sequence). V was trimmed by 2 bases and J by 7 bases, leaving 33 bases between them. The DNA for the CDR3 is TGTGCCAGCAGCTTAATTAGGGGGATATCACTCATATCTGGATCTGAGAACACCATATATTTT. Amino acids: CASSLIRGISLISGSENTIYF.

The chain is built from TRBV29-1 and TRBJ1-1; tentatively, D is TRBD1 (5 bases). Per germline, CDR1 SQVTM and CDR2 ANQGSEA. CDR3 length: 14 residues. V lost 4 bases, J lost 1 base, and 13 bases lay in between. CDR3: CSVGRWGTNTEAFF. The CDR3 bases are TGCAGCGTTGGGAGGTGGGGGACGAACACTGAAGCTTTCTTT.

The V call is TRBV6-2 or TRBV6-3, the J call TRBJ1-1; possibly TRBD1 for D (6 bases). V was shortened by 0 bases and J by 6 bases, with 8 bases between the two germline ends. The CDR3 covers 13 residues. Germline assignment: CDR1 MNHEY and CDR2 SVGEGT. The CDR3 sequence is CASSYSTGSEAFF. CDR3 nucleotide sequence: TGTGCCAGCAGTTACTCGACAGGCTCTGAAGCTTTCTTT.

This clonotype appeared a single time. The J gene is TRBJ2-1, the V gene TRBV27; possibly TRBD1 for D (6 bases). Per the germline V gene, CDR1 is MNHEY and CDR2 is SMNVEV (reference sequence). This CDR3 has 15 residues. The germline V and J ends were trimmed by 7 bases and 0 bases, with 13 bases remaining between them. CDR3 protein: CASKGEVSSYNEQFF. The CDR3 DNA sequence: TGTGCCAGCAAGGGGGAAGTGAGCTCCTACAATGAGCAGTTCTTC.

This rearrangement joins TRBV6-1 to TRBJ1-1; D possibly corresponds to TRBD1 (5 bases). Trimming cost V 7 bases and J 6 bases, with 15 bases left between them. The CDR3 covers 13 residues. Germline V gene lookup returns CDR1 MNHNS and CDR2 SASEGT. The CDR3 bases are TGTGCCAGCATCGTGGAGGGACTGGCTGAAGCTTTCTTT. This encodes CASIVEGLAEAFF.